This T cell receptor (beta chain) was sequenced in a study of cytomegalovirus exposure and HLA in healthy donors. General study points: Earlier findings revealed that most TCR beta V segments proved productive either about 87% or about 30% of the time. TCR beta V- and J-gene trimming was later associated with a missense DCLRE1C variant. In vitro experiments confirmed that three CMV-associated chains were specific for CMV antigens.

Germline V gene sequence: CDR1 SGHRS, CDR2 YFSETQ. CDR3 size: 11 residues. Between the trimmed V and J ends, which lost 5 bases and 6 bases, there was a span of 8 bases. Points on this clone: Antigen specificity is unknown.

With 60 Vbeta and 13 Jbeta primers, the PCR was carried out. Sequencing used immunoSEQ multiplex PCR; TCRdb keeps in-frame clones, though not all of them. This sample carries 100,000 to 150,000 clones, over 60% of them seen once, and the ten largest clones take 1% to 1.5%. The rearrangement uses TRBV5-1 and TRBJ1-1; D is undetermined. The source is a female donor in good health and CMV-seronegative. The sequencing sample was made of PBMCs. The CDR3 DNA is TGCGCCAGCAGTAGTCGTGCTGAAGCTTTCTTT. It codes for CASSSRAEAFF.